This record covers a single T cell receptor beta chain. The target antigen is unknown. The data derive from a study of human T cells and chemical hapten exposure. About the study: Mainly, slight library volume differences in the pool made TCR yields vary. Study observations and caveats: There were significantly more large CDR3 similarity clusters among expanded TCRs than among controls. Following DPC sensitization, TCRs present above 1 in 1000 frequency showed no change.

Authors' methods: Per-sample TCR counts ranged from roughly 23,224 to 750,000, median around 96,000. TCRdb redid the calling of the RACE reads with MiXCR, one entry per CDR3 protein. TCRdb, not the authors, supplied the V and J calls. Counted here are about 89,000 distinct CDR3 sequences, roughly 10% occurring once; the ten biggest clones make up approximately 3.4%. Germline-derived CDR1 and CDR2 are SGHVS and FNYEAQ. The length of the CDR3 is 21 residues. V shed 1 base and J 3 bases; nucleotides not matched to a gene: 24. The time point here: pre-sensitization, week 0. Stated treatment: therapeutic diphenylcyclopropenone sensitization with weekly scalp DPC.

J is TRBJ2-7 and V is TRBV7-6, with TRBD2 matching over 7 bases. This TCR was sampled from a woman in her sixties with alopecia areata. Some clones in this sample may be carry-over from other donors' samples. The sequencing used whole blood, collected in connection with sensitization to the hapten diphenylcyclopropenone (DPC). CDR3 residues: CASSLGLARGPTTPGGYEQYF. DNA of the CDR3: TGTGCCAGCAGCTTAGGCCTGGCCCGCGGGCCAACTACCCCGGGGGGCTACGAGCAGTACTTC.